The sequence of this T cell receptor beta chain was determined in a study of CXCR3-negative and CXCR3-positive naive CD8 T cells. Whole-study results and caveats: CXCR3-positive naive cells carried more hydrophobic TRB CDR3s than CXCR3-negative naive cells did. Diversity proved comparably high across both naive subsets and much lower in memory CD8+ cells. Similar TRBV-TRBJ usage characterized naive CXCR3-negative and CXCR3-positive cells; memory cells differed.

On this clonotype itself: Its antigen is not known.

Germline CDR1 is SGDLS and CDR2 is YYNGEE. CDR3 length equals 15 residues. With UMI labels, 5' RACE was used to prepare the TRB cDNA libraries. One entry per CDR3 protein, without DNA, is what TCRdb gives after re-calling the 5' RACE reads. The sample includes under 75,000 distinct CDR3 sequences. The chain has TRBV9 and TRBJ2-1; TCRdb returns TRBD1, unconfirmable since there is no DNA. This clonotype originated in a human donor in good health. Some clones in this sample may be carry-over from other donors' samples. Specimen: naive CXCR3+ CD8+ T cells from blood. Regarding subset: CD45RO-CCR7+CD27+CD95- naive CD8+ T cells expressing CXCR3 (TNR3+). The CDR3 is CASSVEGVVADEQFF.